The rows below give T cell receptor beta chains drawn from one sample of a study of CD8 T cells in ankylosing spondylitis. TCRdb reprocessed the 5' RACE reads via MiXCR and lists one record per CDR3 protein. The sample shows roughly 700,000 distinct CDR3 sequences, under 20% of them seen only once. Sequencing used blood, either unsorted or a sorted T cell fraction (not recorded which). The receptor set was obtained from a male donor with ankylosing spondylitis. The conserved cysteine and the conserved F or W are not part of the CDR3 here. The size field is filled for only some rows; it gives once, few, many or a size class.

abundance	len	v_gene	CDR3aa
few	12	TRBV4-1	ASSQAPGNTEAF
NA	14	TRBV20-1	SARSTGLALTREQF
NA	12	TRBV20-1	SARREGGGYGYT
NA	12	TRBV5-1	ASSLELAGAEQF
few	13	TRBV9	ASSPHTGQHYEQY
few	12	TRBV10-3	AISEEGFFYGYT
few	14	TRBV7-2	ASSSSPSGAFNEQF
NA	12	TRBV20-1	SARKQGAGGELF
NA	12	TRBV3-1	ASSQSGGRNEQF
many	10	TRBV20-1	SANAEYNEQF
few	9	TRBV7-2	ASSHTTGYT
NA	15	TRBV6-1	ASVTGPNPAGNQPQH
many	12	TRBV2	ASGRQGGNTEAF
many	11	TRBV6-1	ASSRGSSYEQY
few	16	TRBV20-1	SAREWPTAYGYNSPLH
few	17	TRBV5-1	ASSLDAGDTRSGANVLT
NA	14	TRBV20-1	SAGGGQGLTNQPQH
NA	10	TRBV20-1	SALYSNQPQH
few	11	TRBV20-1	SASLRIQETQY
few	13	TRBV27	ASSLERVLTNEQF
NA	12	TRBV6-2/TRBV6-3	ASSLDRRTETQY
few	9	TRBV30	AWKMDTEAF
few	14	TRBV21-1	ASSTLDSRRNTEAF
NA	12	TRBV30	AWSLTGGRNIQY
few	12	TRBV2	ASSEAPGDQPQH
few	14	TRBV10-3	AISESPGGSYNEQF
NA	11	TRBV6-2/TRBV6-3	ASSFDSTGELF
NA	11	TRBV29-1	SVEGSSNEKLF
NA	11	TRBV4-3	ASSQDFGRDAF
NA	11	TRBV3-1	ASSQVPTGELF
NA	14	TRBV5-1	ASSQEPGLGSGELF
few	13	TRBV5-1	ASSLGDRGEGEQF
few	14	TRBV28	ASSYGVAGVIDTQY
few	13	TRBV6-1	ASITLANPTDTQY
NA	14	TRBV9	ASSVGGSLKGDTQY
once	13	TRBV28	ATLGWARSGNTIY
few	14	TRBV28	ASSIGAGGIRYGYT
few	14	TRBV6-2/TRBV6-3	ASSYPSGLGSYEQY
NA	14	TRBV6-5	ASSYSGGTGAYEQY
NA	14	TRBV6-1	ASRAVDRGDNQPQH
NA	13	TRBV20-1	SAIQTGSMNTEAF
few	11	TRBV27	ASSFTGLYGYT
few	12	TRBV24-1	ATSVPGSGETQY
NA	14	TRBV4-3	ASSQDVIRDTYEQY
many	12	TRBV6-1	ASNVNQRTDTQY
NA	14	TRBV29-1	SVALLAVGRTDTQY
few	8	TRBV6-1	ASSEGQLF